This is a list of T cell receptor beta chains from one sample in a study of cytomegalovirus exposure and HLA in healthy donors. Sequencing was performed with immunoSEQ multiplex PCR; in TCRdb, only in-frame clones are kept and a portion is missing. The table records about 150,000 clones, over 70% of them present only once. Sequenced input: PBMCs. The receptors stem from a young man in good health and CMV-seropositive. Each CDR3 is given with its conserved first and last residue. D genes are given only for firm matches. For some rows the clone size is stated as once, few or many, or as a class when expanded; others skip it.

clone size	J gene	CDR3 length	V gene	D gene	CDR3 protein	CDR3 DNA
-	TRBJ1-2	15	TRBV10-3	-	CAARGNNRVWYGYTF	TGTGCCGCAAGAGGGAATAACAGGGTTTGGTATGGCTACACCTTC
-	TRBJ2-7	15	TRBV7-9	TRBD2	CASSFSPGGMYEQYF	TGTGCCAGCAGCTTTTCTCCGGGGGGAATGTACGAGCAGTACTTC
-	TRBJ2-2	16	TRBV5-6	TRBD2	CASSLGLAGGYWELFF	TGTGCCAGCAGCTTGGGGCTAGCGGGAGGATACTGGGAGCTGTTTTTT
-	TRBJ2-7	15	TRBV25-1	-	CASSEYAGSNYEQYF	TGTGCCAGCAGTGAATACGCGGGAAGCAACTACGAGCAGTACTTC
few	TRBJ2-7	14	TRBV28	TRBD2	CASSFEREVGEQYF	TGTGCCAGCAGTTTCGAGCGGGAGGTGGGGGAGCAGTACTTC
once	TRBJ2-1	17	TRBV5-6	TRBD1	CASSQVPGQGIYNEQFF	TGTGCCAGCAGCCAAGTTCCGGGACAGGGAATATACAATGAGCAGTTCTTC
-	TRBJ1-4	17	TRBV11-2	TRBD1	CASSGGPGQGGREKLFF	TGTGCCAGCAGCGGGGGGCCTGGACAGGGGGGACGTGAAAAACTGTTTTTT
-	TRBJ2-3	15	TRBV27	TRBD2	CASRLTSGRTDTQYF	TGTGCCAGCAGACTTACTAGCGGGAGAACAGATACGCAGTATTTT
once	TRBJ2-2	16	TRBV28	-	CASSLVAEINTGELFF	TGTGCCAGCAGTTTAGTAGCGGAGATTAACACCGGGGAGCTGTTTTTT
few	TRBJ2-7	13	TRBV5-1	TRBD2	CASGEGPPGEQYF	TGCGCCAGCGGGGAGGGGCCACCCGGGGAGCAGTACTTC
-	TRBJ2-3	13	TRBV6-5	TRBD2	CASRGRDTDTQYF	TGTGCCAGCAGGGGGAGGGACACAGATACGCAGTATTTT
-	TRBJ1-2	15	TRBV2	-	CASSPRTAGPYGYTF	TGTGCCAGCAGCCCCCGGACGGCAGGGCCCTATGGCTACACCTTC
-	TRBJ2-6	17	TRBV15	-	CATSRDLGSSGANVLTF	TGTGCCACCAGCAGAGATCTAGGGAGCTCTGGGGCCAACGTCCTGACTTTC
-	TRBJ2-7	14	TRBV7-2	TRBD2	CASSLDRGAYEQYF	TGTGCCAGCAGCTTAGATCGGGGGGCCTACGAGCAGTACTTC
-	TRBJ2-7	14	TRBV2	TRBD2	CASSEPSGAYEQYF	TGTGCCAGCAGTGAACCTAGCGGAGCCTACGAGCAGTACTTC
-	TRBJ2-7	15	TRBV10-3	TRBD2	CAISAGLAGVGEQYF	TGTGCCATCAGTGCGGGACTAGCGGGAGTGGGCGAGCAGTACTTC
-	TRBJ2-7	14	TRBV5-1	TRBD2	CASSLMVAGGEQYF	TGCGCCAGCAGCTTGATGGTAGCGGGAGGTGAGCAGTACTTC